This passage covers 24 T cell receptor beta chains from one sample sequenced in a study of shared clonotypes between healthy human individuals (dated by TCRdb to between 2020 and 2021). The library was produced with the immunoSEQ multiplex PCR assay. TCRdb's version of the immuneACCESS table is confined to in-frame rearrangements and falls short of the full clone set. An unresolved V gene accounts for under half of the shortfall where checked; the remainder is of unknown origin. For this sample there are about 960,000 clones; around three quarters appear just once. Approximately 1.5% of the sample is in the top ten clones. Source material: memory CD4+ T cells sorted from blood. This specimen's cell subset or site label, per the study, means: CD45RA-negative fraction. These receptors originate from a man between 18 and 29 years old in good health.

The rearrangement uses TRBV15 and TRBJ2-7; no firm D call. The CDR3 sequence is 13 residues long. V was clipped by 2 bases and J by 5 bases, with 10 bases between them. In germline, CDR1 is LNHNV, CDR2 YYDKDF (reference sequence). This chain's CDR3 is CATSRTYPNEQYF. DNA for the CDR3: TGTGCCACCAGCAGAACTTATCCAAACGAGCAGTACTTC.

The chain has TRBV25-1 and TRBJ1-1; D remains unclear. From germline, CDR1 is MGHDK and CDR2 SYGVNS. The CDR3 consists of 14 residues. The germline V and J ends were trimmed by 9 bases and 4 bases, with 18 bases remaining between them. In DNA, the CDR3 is TGTGCCAGTCTTGAAGAGGGTCCTGGCACTGAAGCTTTCTTT. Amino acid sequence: CASLEEGPGTEAFF. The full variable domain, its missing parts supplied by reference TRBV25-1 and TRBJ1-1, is EADIYQTPRYLVIGTGKKITLECSQTMGHDKMYWYQQDPGMELHLIHYSYGVNSTEKGDLSSESTVSRIRTEHFPLTLESARPSHTSQYLCASLEEGPGTEAFFGQGTRLTVV.

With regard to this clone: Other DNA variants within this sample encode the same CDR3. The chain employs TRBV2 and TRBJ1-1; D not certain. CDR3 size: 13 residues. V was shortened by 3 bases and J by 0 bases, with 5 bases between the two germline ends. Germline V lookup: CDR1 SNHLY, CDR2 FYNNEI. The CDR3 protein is CASSERVNTEAFF. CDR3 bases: TGTGCCAGCAGTGAGAGGGTGAACACTGAAGCTTTCTTT. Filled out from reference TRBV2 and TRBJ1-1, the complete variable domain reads EPEVTQTPSHQVTQMGQEVILRCVPISNHLYFYWYRQILGQKVEFLVSFYNNEISEKSEIFDDQFSVERPDGSNFTLKIRSTKLEDSAMYFCASSERVNTEAFFGQGTRLTVV.

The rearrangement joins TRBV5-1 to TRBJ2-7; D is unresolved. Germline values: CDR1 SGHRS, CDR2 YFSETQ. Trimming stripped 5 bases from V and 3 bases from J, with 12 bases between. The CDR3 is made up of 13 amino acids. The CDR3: CASRNLEDYEQYF. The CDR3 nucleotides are TGCGCCAGCAGAAATCTGGAAGACTACGAGCAGTACTTC.

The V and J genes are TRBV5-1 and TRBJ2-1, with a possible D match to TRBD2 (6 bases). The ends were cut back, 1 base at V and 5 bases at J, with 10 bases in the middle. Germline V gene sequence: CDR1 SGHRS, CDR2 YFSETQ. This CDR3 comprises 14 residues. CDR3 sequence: CASSLNGGDNEQFF. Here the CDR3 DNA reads TGCGCCAGCAGCTTGAACGGAGGGGACAATGAGCAGTTCTTC.

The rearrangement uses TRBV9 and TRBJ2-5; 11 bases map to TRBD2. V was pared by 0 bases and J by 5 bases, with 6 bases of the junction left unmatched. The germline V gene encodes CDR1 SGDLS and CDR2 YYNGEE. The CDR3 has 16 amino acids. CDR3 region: CASSVVGSGGAETQYF. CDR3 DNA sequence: TGTGCCAGCAGCGTAGTGGGTAGCGGGGGGGCCGAGACCCAGTACTTC.

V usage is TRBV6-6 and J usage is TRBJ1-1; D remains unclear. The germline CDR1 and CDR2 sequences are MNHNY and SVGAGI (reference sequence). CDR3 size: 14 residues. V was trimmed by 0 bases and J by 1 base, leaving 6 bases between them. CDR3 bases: TGTGCCAGCAGTTACTCGGGGAAGAACACTGAAGCTTTCTTT. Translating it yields CASSYSGKNTEAFF.

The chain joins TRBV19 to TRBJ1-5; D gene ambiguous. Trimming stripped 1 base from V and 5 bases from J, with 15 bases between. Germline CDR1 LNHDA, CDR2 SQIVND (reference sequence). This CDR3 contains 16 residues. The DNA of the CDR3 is TGTGCCAGTAGTATAGGCGGGGTTCAAGGCTATCAGCCCCAGCATTTT. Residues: CASSIGGVQGYQPQHF.

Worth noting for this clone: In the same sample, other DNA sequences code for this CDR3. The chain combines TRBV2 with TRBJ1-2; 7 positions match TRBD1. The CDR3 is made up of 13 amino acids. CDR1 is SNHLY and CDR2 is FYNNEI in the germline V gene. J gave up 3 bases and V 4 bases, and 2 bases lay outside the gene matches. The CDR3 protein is CASSADRDYGYTF. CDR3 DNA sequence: TGTGCCAGCAGTGCTGACAGGGACTATGGCTACACCTTC.

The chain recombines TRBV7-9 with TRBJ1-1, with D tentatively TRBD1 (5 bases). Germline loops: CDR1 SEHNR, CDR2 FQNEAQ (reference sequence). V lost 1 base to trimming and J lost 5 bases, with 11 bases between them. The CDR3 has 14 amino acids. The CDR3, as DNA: TGTGCCAGCAGCTTAGGCAGTAAGGGGACTGAAGCTTTCTTT. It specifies CASSLGSKGTEAFF.

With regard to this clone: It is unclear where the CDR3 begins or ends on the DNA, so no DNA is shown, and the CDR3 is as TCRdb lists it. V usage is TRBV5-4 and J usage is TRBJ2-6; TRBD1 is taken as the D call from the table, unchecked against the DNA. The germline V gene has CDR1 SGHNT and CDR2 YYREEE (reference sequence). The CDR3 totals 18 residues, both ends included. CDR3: CASTLPGQGTFGANVLTF.

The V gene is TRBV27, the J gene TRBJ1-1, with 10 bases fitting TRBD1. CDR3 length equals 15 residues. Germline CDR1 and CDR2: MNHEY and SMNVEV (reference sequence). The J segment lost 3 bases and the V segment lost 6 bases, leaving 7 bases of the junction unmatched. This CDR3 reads CASSLSDRGDTEAFF. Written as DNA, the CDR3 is TGTGCCAGCAGCCTCTCGGACAGGGGGGACACTGAAGCTTTCTTT.

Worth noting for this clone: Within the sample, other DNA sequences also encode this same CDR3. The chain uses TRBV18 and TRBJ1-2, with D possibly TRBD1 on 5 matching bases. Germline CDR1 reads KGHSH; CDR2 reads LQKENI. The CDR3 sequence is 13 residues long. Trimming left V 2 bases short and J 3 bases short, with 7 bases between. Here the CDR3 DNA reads TGTGCCAGCTCACCAGGGACTGACTATGGCTACACCTTC. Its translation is CASSPGTDYGYTF.

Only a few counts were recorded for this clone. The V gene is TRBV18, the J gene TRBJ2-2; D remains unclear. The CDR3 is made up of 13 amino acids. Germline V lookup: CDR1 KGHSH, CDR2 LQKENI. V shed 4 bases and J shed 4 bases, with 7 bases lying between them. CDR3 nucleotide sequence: TGTGCCAGCTCACTCACCAGCACCGGGGAGCTGTTTTTT. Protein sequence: CASSLTSTGELFF.

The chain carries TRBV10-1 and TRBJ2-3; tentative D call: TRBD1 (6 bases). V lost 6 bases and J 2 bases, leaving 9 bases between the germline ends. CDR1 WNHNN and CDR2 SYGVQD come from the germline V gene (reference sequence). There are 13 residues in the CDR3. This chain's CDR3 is CASSRDNTDTQYF. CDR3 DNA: TGCGCCAGCAGCCGGGACAACACAGATACGCAGTATTTT.

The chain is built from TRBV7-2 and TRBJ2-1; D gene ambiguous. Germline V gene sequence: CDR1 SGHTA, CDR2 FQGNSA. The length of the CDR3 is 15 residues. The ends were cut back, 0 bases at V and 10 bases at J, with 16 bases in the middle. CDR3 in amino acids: CASSLATVFETEQFF. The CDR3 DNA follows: TGTGCCAGCAGCTTAGCGACTGTGTTTGAGACCGAGCAGTTCTTC.

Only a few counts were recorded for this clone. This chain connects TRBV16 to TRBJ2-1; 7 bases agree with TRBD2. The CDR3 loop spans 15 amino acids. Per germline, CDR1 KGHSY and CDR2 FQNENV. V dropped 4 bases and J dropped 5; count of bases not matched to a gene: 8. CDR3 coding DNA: TGTGCCAGCAGCCCGCGGGGGAGAACTCACAATGAGCAGTTCTTC. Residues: CASSPRGRTHNEQFF.

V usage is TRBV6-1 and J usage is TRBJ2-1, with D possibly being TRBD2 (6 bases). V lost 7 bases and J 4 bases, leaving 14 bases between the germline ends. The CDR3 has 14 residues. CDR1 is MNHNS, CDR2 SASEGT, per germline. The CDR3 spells CASIRGGVYNEQFF. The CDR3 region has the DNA TGTGCCAGCATTCGCGGCGGGGTATACAATGAGCAGTTCTTC.

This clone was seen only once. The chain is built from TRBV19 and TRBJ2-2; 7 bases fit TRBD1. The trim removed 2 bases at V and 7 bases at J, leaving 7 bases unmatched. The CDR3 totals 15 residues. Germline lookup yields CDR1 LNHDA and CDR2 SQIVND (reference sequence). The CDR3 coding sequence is TGTGCCAGTAGTATAAGGGGACAGACGGGCGGGGAGCTGTTTTTT. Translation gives CASSIRGQTGGELFF.

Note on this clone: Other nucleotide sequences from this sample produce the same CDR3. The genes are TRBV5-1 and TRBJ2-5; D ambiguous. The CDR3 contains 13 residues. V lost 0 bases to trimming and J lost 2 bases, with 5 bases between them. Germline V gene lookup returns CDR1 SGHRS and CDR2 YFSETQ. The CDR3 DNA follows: TGCGCCAGCAGCTTGGGACGACAAGAGACCCAGTACTTC. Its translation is CASSLGRQETQYF. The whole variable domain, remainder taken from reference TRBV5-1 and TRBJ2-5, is KAGVTQTPRYLIKTRGQQVTLSCSPISGHRSVSWYQQTPGQGLQFLFEYFSETQRNKGNFPGRFSGRQFSNSRSEMNVSTLELGDSALYLCASSLGRQETQYFGPGTRLLVL.

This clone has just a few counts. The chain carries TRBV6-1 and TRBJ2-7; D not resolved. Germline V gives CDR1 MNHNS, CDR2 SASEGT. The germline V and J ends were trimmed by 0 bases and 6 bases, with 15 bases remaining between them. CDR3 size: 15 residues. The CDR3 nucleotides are TGTGCCAGCAGTGAAGCGCAAAGTTTGGGGTTCGAGCAGTACTTC. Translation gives CASSEAQSLGFEQYF.

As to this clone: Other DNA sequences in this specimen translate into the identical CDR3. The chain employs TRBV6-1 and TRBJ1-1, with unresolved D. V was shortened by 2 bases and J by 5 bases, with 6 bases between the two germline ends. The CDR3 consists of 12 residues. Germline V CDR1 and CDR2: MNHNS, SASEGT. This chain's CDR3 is CASSERSTEAFF. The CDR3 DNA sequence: TGTGCCAGCAGTGAACGAAGTACTGAAGCTTTCTTT.

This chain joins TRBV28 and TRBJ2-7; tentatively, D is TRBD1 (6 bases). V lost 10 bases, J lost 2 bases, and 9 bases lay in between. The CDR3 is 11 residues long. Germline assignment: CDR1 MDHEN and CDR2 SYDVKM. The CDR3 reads CATGAAYEQYF. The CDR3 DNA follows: TGTGCCACAGGGGCTGCCTACGAGCAGTACTTC.

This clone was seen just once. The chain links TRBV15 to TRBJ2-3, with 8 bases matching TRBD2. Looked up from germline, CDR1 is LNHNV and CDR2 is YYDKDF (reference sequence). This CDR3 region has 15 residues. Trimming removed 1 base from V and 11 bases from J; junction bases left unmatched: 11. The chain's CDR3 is CATSRGQDPREGQYF. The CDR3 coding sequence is TGTGCCACCAGCAGAGGACAGGACCCCCGGGAGGGGCAGTATTTT.